These 18 T cell receptor beta chains were all obtained from the same sample, sequenced in a study of neoadjuvant anti-PD-1 for oral cavity cancer. Generated by immunoSEQ multiplex PCR, the TCRdb table keeps only in-frame clones and is missing some. The sample carries just under 70,000 clones, around 84% recorded once. Time point specified: after neoadjuvant nivolumab, at surgical resection. Sequenced here: PBMCs, sampled after nivolumab (anti-PD-1) treatment. All receptors derive from a person between 40 and 85 years old with oral cavity squamous cell carcinoma.

The table lists this clone with a few counts. CDR3 DNA: TGTGCCAGCAGTCCACCTCGGGCAGGGTCTTCTGTCGAGCAGTACTTC. It translates to CASSPPRAGSSVEQYF. The chain recombines TRBV5-4 with TRBJ2-7, with D perhaps matching TRBD1 (5 bases). Germline CDR1 is SGHNT and CDR2 is YYREEE (reference sequence). V lost 5 bases to trimming and J lost 6 bases, with 24 bases between them. This CDR3 contains 16 residues.

The genes are TRBV2 and TRBJ2-1, with TRBD2 as a possible D gene (6 bases). Germline CDR1 reads SNHLY; CDR2 reads FYNNEI. Trimming pared 4 bases from V and 5 bases from J, leaving 24 bases between. There are 18 residues in the CDR3. In DNA form, the CDR3 reads TGTGCCAGCAGTGTACGCAGAGTAGCGGCTCTAAGTGACAATGAGCAGTTCTTC. Its translation is CASSVRRVAALSDNEQFF. The full variable domain, rest sourced from reference TRBV2 and TRBJ2-1, is EPEVTQTPSHQVTQMGQEVILRCVPISNHLYFYWYRQILGQKVEFLVSFYNNEISEKSEIFDDQFSVERPDGSNFTLKIRSTKLEDSAMYFCASSVRRVAALSDNEQFFGPGTRLTVL.

The chain uses TRBV19 and TRBJ2-6; 7 bases map to TRBD1. CDR3 length: 16 residues. Germline assignment: CDR1 LNHDA and CDR2 SQIVND (reference sequence). With V trimmed by 7 bases and J by 1 base, 7 bases remained unmatched. The CDR3 coding sequence is TGTGCCAGTACGAGGACAGGTGTATCTGGGGCCAACGTCCTGACTTTC. Its translation is CASTRTGVSGANVLTF. Using reference TRBV19 and TRBJ2-6 for the parts outside the CDR3, the full variable domain is DGGITQSPKYLFRKEGQNVTLSCEQNLNHDAMYWYRQDPGQGLRLIYYSQIVNDFQKGDIAEGYSVSREKKESFPLTVTSAQKNPTAFYLCASTRTGVSGANVLTFGAGSRLTVL.

This chain joins TRBV2 and TRBJ1-5; D unclear. This CDR3 comprises 14 residues. CDR1 is SNHLY, CDR2 FYNNEI, per germline. Between the trimmed V and J ends, which lost 1 base and 3 bases, there was a span of 7 bases. CDR3 bases: TGTGCCAGCAGTGAAGATGAAATCAATCAGCCCCAGCATTTT. It specifies CASSEDEINQPQHF.

The rearrangement links TRBV5-4 to TRBJ2-7; 10 nucleotides agree with TRBD1. From germline, CDR1 is SGHNT and CDR2 YYREEE (reference sequence). J lost 0 bases, V lost 2 bases, and 14 bases had no gene match. The CDR3 sequence is 19 residues long. The CDR3 region is CASSFVGTGVVKTSYEQYF. The CDR3 DNA sequence: TGTGCCAGCAGCTTCGTCGGGACAGGGGTCGTAAAAACCTCCTACGAGCAGTACTTC.

The chain has TRBV11-2 and TRBJ1-5; the match to TRBD1 covers 9 bases. The germline gives CDR1 SGHAT, CDR2 FQNNGV. Trimming removed 5 bases from V and 0 bases from J; junction bases left unmatched: 8. The CDR3 has 17 residues. In nucleotides, the CDR3 is TGTGCCAGCAGCCCCGGGACAGGGCTTTATAGCAATCAGCCCCAGCATTTT. Protein sequence: CASSPGTGLYSNQPQHF.

This clone came up once. The chain combines TRBV25-1 with TRBJ2-2; D is undetermined. Trimming cost V 4 bases and J 1 base, with 7 bases left between them. Germline CDR1 reads MGHDK; CDR2 reads SYGVNS. This CDR3 comprises 14 residues. In DNA, the CDR3 is TGTGCCAGCAGTGTGGCAGGGAACACCGGGGAGCTGTTTTTT. Protein: CASSVAGNTGELFF.

This clone appeared a single time. The rearrangement links TRBV9 to TRBJ2-2; unclear D gene. The CDR3 runs 16 residues. Germline lookup yields CDR1 SGDLS and CDR2 YYNGEE. Trimming took 2 bases from V and 2 from J, leaving 13 bases between them. CDR3 DNA: TGTGCCAGCAGCGTGAGAGGCCAATCTAACACCGGGGAGCTGTTTTTT. As protein: CASSVRGQSNTGELFF.

The chain combines TRBV28 with TRBJ1-1; D unclear. This CDR3 comprises 14 residues. Deletions cut 3 bases from V and 0 bases from J, with 8 bases between. Looked up from germline, CDR1 is MDHEN and CDR2 is SYDVKM. The CDR3 DNA follows: TGTGCCAGCAGTTTCTCCGCCATGAACACTGAAGCTTTCTTT. It specifies CASSFSAMNTEAFF.

The chain uses TRBV7-9 and TRBJ2-7, with 14 bases fitting TRBD2. With 6 bases clipped from V and 1 base from J, the junction kept 5 bases outside the gene matches. The CDR3 consists of 16 residues. CDR1 and CDR2 (germline): SEHNR, FQNEAQ (reference sequence). CDR3 coding DNA: TGTGCCAGCAGTTATGGGACTAGCGGGGGTTCCTACGAGCAGTACTTC. Encoded protein: CASSYGTSGGSYEQYF.

The chain links TRBV7-9 to TRBJ1-3; 8 bases are shared with TRBD1. Germline CDR1 and CDR2: SEHNR and FQNEAQ (reference sequence). V lost 8 bases, J lost 1 base, and 13 bases stayed unmatched. The CDR3 is made up of 17 amino acids. CDR3 loop: CASGSGTGIVSGNTIYF. The CDR3 coding sequence is TGTGCCAGCGGATCCGGGACAGGAATAGTTTCTGGAAACACCATATATTTT.

The chain joins TRBV10-3 to TRBJ2-2; 10 bases line up with TRBD2. The CDR3 length is 14 residues. Losses at the gene ends were 8 bases for V and 3 bases for J; bases not matched to a gene: 3. Germline CDR1 ENHRY, CDR2 SYGVKD. Written as DNA, the CDR3 is TGTGCCATCGGGGGACTAGCGTACACCGGGGAGCTGTTTTTT. It encodes CAIGGLAYTGELFF.

The gene calls are TRBV6-5 and TRBJ1-1, with D possibly TRBD1 on 6 matching bases. Trimming left V 5 bases short and J 0 bases short, with 13 bases between. The germline gives CDR1 MNHEY, CDR2 SVGAGI. The CDR3 is made up of 15 amino acids. This chain's CDR3 is CASSPSGALNTEAFF. The CDR3 DNA follows: TGTGCCAGCAGTCCATCAGGGGCGCTGAACACTGAAGCTTTCTTT.

The rearrangement uses TRBV9 and TRBJ1-2; D unresolved. The V gene's germline CDR1 is SGDLS and CDR2 YYNGEE. There are 14 residues in the CDR3. Trimming pared 3 bases from V and 8 bases from J, leaving 17 bases between. CDR3 bases: TGTGCCAGCAGCGCGACCGGGGTGGGAACCGGCTACACCTTC. This codes for CASSATGVGTGYTF.

The chain carries TRBV11-3 and TRBJ2-6; TRBD1 matches 11 bases. From germline, CDR1 is SGHNT and CDR2 YENEEA. J gave up 4 bases and V 4 bases, and 6 bases lay outside the gene matches. This CDR3 has 17 residues. The CDR3 here is CASSSGQGAKGANVLTF. Here the CDR3 DNA reads TGTGCCAGCAGCTCTGGACAGGGGGCGAAAGGGGCCAACGTCCTGACTTTC.

The chain joins TRBV7-9 to TRBJ2-7; D may match TRBD1 or TRBD2 (5 bases each). Looked up from germline, CDR1 is SEHNR and CDR2 is FQNEAQ (reference sequence). The CDR3 is made up of 17 amino acids. V was shortened by 5 bases and J by 2 bases, with 22 bases between the two germline ends. Written as DNA, the CDR3 is TGTGCCAGCAGCCCGAGGGGTAGTGCAGGGCCTCCCTACGAGCAGTACTTC. Encoded protein: CASSPRGSAGPPYEQYF. Combining the CDR3 with reference TRBV7-9 and TRBJ2-7 gives the whole variable domain DTGVSQNPRHKITKRGQNVTFRCDPISEHNRLYWYRQTLGQGPEFLTYFQNEAQLEKSRLLSDRFSAERPKGSFSTLEIQRTEQGDSAMYLCASSPRGSAGPPYEQYFGPGTRLTVT.

V and J are TRBV2 and TRBJ2-4; D might be TRBD1 (6 bases). The V end was cut by 3 bases, the J end by 0 bases, with 18 bases between. Germline CDR1 SNHLY, CDR2 FYNNEI. The CDR3 has 18 residues. The CDR3 loop reads CASSEPGDLLLAKNIQYF. In DNA form, the CDR3 reads TGTGCCAGCAGTGAGCCAGGGGATCTTTTACTAGCCAAAAACATTCAGTACTTC.

By sample share, this clone is medium-sized. In nucleotides, the CDR3 is TGTGCCTCAATGAACACTGAAGCTTTCTTT. Amino acids: CASMNTEAFF. The chain couples TRBV30 to TRBJ1-1, with D uncertain. V was cut by 7 bases and J by 0 bases, with 3 bases left in between. The CDR3 runs 10 residues. CDR1 and CDR2 (germline): GTSNPN, SVGIG (reference sequence).